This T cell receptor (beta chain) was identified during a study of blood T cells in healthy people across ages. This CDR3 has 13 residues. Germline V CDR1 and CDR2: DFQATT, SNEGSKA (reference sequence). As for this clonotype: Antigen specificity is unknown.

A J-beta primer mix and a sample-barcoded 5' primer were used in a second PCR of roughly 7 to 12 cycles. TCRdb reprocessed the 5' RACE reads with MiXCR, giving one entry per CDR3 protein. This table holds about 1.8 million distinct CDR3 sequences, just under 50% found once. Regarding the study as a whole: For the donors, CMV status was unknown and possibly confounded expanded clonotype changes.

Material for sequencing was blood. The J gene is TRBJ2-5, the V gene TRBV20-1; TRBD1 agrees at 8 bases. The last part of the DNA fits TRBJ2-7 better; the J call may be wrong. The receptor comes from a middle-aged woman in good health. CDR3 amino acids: CSAPPGQAYEQYF. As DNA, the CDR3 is TGCAGTGCGCCTCCGGGACAGGCTTACGAGCAGTACTTC.